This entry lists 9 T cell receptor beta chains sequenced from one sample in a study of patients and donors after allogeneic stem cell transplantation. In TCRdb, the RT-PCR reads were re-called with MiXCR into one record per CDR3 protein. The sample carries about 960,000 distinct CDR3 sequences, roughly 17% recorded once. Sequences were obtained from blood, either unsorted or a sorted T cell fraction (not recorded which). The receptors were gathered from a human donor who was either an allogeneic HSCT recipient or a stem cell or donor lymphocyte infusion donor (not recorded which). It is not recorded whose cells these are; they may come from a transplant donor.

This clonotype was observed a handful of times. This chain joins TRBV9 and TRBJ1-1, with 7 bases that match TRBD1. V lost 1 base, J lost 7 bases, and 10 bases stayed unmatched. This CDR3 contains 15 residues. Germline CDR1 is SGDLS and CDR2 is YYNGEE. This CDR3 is CASSVSRGGHDEAFF. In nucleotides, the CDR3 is TGTGCCAGCAGCGTAAGTAGAGGGGGCCATGATGAAGCTTTCTTT.

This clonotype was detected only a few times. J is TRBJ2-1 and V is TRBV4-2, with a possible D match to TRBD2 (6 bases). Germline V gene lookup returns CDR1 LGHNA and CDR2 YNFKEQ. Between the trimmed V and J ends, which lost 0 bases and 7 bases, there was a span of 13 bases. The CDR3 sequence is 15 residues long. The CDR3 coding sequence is TGTGCCAGCAGCCAAGAGACTAGTTTAGGGAATGAGCAGTTCTTC. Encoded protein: CASSQETSLGNEQFF.

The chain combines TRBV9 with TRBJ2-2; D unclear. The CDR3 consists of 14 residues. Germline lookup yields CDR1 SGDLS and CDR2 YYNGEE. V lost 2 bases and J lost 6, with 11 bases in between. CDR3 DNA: TGTGCCAGCAGCGTTCACCCGAAGGCCGGGGAGCTGTTTTTT. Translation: CASSVHPKAGELFF.

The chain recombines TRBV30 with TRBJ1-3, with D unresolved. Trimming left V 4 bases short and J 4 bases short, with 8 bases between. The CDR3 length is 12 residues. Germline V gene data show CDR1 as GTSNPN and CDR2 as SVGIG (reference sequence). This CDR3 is CAWTMGGNTIYF. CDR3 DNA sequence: TGTGCCTGGACCATGGGGGGAAACACCATATATTTT. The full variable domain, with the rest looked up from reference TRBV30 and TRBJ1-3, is SQTIHQWPATLVQPVGSPLSLECTVEGTSNPNLYWYRQAAGRGLQLLFYSVGIGQISSEVPQNLSASRPQDRQFILSSKKLLLSDSGFYLCAWTMGGNTIYFGEGSWLTVV.

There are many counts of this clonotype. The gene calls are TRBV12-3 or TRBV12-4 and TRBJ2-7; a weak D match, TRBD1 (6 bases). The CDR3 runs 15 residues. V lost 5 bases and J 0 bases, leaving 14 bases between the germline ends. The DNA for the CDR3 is TGTGCCAGCAGTCCTACAGGGAAAAGCTCCTACGAGCAGTACTTC. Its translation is CASSPTGKSSYEQYF.

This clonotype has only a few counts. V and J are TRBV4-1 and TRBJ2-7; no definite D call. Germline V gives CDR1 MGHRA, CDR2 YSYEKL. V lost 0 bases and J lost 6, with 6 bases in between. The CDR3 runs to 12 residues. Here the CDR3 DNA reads TGCGCCAGCAGCCAAGAGGGAACCGAGCAGTACTTC. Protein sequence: CASSQEGTEQYF.

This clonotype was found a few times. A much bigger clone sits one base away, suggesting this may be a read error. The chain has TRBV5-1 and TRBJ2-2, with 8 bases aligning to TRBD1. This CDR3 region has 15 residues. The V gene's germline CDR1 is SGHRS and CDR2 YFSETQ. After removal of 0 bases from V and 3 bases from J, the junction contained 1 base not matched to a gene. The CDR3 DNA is TGCGCCAGCAGCTTGGAGACAGGGGACACCGGGGAGCTGTTTTTT. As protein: CASSLETGDTGELFF.

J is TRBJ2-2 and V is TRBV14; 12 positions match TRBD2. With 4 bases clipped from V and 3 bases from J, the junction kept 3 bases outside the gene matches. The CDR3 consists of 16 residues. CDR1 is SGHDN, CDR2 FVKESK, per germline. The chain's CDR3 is CASSLLAGGHTGELFF. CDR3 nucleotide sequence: TGTGCCAGCAGCCTTCTAGCGGGGGGGCACACCGGGGAGCTGTTTTTT.

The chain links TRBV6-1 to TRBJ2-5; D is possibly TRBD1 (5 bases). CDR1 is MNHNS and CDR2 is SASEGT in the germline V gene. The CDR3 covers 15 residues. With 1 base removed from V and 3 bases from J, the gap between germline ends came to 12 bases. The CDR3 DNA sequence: TGTGCCAGCAGTGAAGGGGGCGCAGGTAAAGAGACCCAGTACTTC. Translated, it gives CASSEGGAGKETQYF.